This T cell receptor beta chain was profiled in a study of blood T cells in healthy people across ages. Notes on this clonotype: Its antigen is currently unknown. One end of the junction varies from germline; a read error may be responsible.

Germline CDR1 reads SSHAT; CDR2 reads FNYEAQ (reference sequence). The CDR3 totals 13 residues. Findings and caveats of the study: Both higher diversity and more naive CD4+ cells marked long-lived donors when set against aged donors.

A J-beta primer mix and a sample-barcoded 5' primer were used in a second PCR of about 7 to 12 cycles. Researchers report that a template-switch adaptor with 12 random nucleotides tagged each cDNA molecule. In TCRdb, the 5' RACE reads were re-called with MiXCR into one record per CDR3 protein. The sample carries more than 900,000 distinct CDR3 sequences, 25% to 35% recorded once. The extraction recovered at least 5.5 micrograms of total RNA per sample. The same specimen was also included in a second study, on T cells of mothers and their children. From that second work: Material was donated by three healthy Caucasian mothers and their six children.

This receptor was obtained from a woman in her forties in good health. The sequenced material came from blood. This chain connects TRBV7-7 to TRBJ2-3; D is possibly TRBD2 (6 bases). The chain's CDR3 is CASSLAEADTQYF. As DNA, the CDR3 is TGTGCTAGCAGCTTAGCGGAGGCAGATACGCAGTATTTT.